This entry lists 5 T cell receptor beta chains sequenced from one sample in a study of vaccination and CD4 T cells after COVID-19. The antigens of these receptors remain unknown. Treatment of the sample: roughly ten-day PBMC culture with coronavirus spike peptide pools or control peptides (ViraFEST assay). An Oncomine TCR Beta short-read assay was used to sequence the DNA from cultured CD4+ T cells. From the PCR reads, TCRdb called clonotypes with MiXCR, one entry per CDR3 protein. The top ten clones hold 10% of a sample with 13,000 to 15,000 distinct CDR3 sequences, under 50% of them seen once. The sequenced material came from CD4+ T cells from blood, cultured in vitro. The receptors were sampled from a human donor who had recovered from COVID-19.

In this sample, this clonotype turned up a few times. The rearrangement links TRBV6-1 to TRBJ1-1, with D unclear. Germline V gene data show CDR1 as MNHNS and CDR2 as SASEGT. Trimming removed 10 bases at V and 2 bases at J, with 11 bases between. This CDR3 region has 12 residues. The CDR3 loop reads CAKNRVNTEAFF. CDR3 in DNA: TGTGCCAAGAATAGGGTTAACACTGAAGCTTTCTTT.

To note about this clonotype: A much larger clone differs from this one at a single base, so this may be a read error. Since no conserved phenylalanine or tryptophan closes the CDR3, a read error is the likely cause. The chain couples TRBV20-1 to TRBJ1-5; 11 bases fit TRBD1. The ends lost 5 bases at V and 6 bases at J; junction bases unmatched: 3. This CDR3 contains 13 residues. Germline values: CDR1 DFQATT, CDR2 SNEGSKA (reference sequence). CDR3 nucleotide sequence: TGCAGTGCTGGGGGGACAGGGGGTCAGCCCCAGCATCTT. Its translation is CSAGGTGGQPQHL.

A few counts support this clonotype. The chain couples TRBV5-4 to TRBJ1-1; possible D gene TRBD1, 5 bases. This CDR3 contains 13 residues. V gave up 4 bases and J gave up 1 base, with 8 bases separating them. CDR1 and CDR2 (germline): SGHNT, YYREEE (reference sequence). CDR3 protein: CASSMDTNTEAFF. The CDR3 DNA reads TGTGCCAGCAGCATGGACACGAACACTGAAGCTTTCTTT.

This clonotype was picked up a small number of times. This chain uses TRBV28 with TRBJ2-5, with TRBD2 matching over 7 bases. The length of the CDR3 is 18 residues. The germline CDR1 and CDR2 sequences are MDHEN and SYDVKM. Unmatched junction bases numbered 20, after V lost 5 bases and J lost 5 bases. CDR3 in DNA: TGTGCCAGCAGTCCGTGGGCGGGGCGTGGGAGGGTCAGGGAGACCCAGTACTTC. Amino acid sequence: CASSPWAGRGRVRETQYF.

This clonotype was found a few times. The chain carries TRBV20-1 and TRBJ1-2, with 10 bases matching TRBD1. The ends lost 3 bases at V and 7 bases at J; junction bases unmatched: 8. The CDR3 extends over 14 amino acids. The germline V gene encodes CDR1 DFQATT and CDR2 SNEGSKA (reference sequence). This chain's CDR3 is CSASPTGGRSGYTF. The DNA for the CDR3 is TGCAGTGCTAGCCCGACAGGGGGCAGAAGTGGCTACACCTTC.